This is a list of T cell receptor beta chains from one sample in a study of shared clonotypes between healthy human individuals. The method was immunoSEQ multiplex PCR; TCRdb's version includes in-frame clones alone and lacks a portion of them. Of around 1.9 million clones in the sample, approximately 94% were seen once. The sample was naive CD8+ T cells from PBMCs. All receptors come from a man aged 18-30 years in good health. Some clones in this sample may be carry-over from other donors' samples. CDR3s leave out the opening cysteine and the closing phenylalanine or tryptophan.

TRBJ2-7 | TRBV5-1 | ASSLQTAASLPSYEQY
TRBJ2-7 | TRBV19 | ASSPLSGPWDEQY
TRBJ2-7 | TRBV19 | ASSVYTGPIYEQY
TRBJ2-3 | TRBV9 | ASTTGDTDTQY
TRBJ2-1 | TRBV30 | AYDRGLAANEQF
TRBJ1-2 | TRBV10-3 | AIRDQRSRGALYGYT
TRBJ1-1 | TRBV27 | ASSSKGGVRSTEAF
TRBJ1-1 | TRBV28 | ASSLVGEATEAF
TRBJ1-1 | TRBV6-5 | ASSRPEGVNTEAF
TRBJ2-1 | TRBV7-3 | ASSLGGSGAYNEQF
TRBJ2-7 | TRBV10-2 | ASSEDLAGLSYEQY
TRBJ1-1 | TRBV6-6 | ASSYGVSQAF
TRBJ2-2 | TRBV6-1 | ATQDETNTGELF
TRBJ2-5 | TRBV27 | ASKVTGGGVTQY
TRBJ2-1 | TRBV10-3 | ATRVGKNEQF
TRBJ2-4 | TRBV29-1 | SVRGLNIQY
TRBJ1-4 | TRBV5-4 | ASSFGPAGVGIEKLF
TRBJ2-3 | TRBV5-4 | ASSSDGGVGADTQY
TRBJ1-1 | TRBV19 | ASREASWNTEAF
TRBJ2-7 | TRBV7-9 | ASSSFRDGAYEQY
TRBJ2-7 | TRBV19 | ASSIASGRSHEQY
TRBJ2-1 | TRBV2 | ASTRGGTPGDNEQF
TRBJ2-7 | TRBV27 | ASSFGTVLTGEQY
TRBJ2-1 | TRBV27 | ASSLRDPREEQF
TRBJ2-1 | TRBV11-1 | ASSRGQIYNEQF
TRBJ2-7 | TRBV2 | ASRAGAYEQY
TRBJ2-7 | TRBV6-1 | ASTQGGATYYEQY
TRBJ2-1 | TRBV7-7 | ASSPSSGSSYNEQF
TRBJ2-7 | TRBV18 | ASSPSELAGDHEQY
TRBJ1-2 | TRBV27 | ASSLWAGISGYT
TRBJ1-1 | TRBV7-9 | ASSLAPAGNTEAF
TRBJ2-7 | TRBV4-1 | ASSRGLGLANEQY
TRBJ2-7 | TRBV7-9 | ASSPRGGNTYEQY
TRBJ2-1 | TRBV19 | ASSIRVRDSRGEQF
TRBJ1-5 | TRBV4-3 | ASSPRTGTNQPQH
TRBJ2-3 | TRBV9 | ASSARLAGVQDTQY
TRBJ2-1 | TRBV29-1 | SASGIHNEQF
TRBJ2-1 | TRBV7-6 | ASSLGLAGQNFYNEQF
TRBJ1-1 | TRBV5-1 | ASSLGHTEAF
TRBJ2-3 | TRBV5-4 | ASSLRDTQY
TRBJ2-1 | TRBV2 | ASSVVAGSYNEQF
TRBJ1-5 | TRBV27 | ASMGVGQPQH
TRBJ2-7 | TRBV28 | ASTALGARAYEQY
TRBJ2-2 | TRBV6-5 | ASSYFLGNTGELF
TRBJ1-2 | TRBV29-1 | SSLGGGPDGYT
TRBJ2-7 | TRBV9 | ASSGGQGAASEQY
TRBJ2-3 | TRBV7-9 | ASRVPSGQGPPGADTQY
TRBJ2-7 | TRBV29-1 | SVVPTGTSYEQY
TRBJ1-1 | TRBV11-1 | ASSLKGAREAF
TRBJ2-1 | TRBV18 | ASSLGRENEQF
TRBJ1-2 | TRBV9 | ASSVALVPWYT
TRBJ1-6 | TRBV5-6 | ASSTGPIPFH
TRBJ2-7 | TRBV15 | ATSRAPDHYEQY
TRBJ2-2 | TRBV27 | ASGVGKTGELF
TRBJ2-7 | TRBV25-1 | ASSEVGTDPSYEQY
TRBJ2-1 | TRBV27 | ASSLAGTLNEQF
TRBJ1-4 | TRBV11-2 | ASSLFGEKLF
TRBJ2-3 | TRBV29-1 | SVVSAILAKDTQY
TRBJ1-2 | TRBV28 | ASSSPGGYGYT
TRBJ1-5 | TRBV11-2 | ASSLTGNGNQPQH